Listed here are 25 T cell receptor beta chains from one sample, sequenced in a study of beta chain features in type 1 diabetes. The sequenced template was cDNA made from the entire isolated RNA. TCRdb's copy holds only in-frame clones and misses some; the assay was immunoSEQ multiplex PCR. The data contain 300,000 to 350,000 clones, 7% to 9% of them seen just once; the ten biggest clones take up less than 0.45%. The specimen sequenced was central memory CD4+ T cells from blood. The origin of the receptors is a woman aged 18-29 years in good health.

The CDR3, as DNA: TGCAGCGTTGTGGGGACGCTCTACAATGAGCAGTTCTTC. Its translation is CSVVGTLYNEQFF. The chain couples TRBV29-1 to TRBJ2-1, with D possibly being TRBD1 or TRBD2 (5 bases each). Germline assignment: CDR1 SQVTM and CDR2 ANQGSEA. This CDR3 has 13 residues. V was trimmed by 4 bases and J by 3 bases, leaving 10 bases between them.

The chain carries TRBV7-2 and TRBJ2-7, with TRBD1 matching 9 bases. The germline gives CDR1 SGHTA, CDR2 FQGNSA. The V gene end was trimmed by 6 bases and the J gene end by 7 bases; junction bases not matched to a gene: 13. This CDR3 comprises 15 residues. CDR3 amino acids: CASSNPRDRVAEQYF. DNA of the CDR3: TGTGCCAGCAGTAATCCCCGGGACAGGGTTGCTGAGCAGTACTTC.

This clone showed up just a few times. The chain recombines TRBV6-6 with TRBJ2-7, with TRBD1 matching 9 bases. Germline V gene data show CDR1 as MNHNY and CDR2 as SVGAGI (reference sequence). J gave up 5 bases and V 0 bases, and 8 bases lay outside the gene matches. The CDR3 extends over 16 amino acids. The CDR3 protein is CASSYSPGQGEHEQYF. CDR3 bases: TGTGCCAGCAGTTACTCGCCGGGACAGGGTGAGCACGAGCAGTACTTC.

The V call is TRBV2, the J call TRBJ2-7; either TRBD1 or TRBD2 may fit D (6 bases each). The length of the CDR3 is 14 residues. V lost 4 bases and J lost 3, with 13 bases in between. Germline V gene sequence: CDR1 SNHLY, CDR2 FYNNEI. CDR3 amino acids: CASSGGAGGYEQYF. CDR3 DNA sequence: TGTGCCAGCAGTGGGGGGGCAGGCGGCTACGAGCAGTACTTC.

J is TRBJ2-7 and V is TRBV18; 7 bases match TRBD2. The junction had 5 bases not matched to a gene; V was cut back by 0 bases and J by 9 bases. Germline CDR1 KGHSH, CDR2 LQKENI. The CDR3 is made up of 13 amino acids. In DNA form, the CDR3 reads TGTGCCAGCTCACCACCGGGGAGGGAGGTGCAGTACTTC. As protein: CASSPPGREVQYF.

In this sample, this clone turned up a few times. The genes are TRBV4-1 and TRBJ1-2; D uncertain. CDR3 length equals 16 residues. Per the germline V gene, CDR1 is MGHRA and CDR2 is YSYEKL. V lost 0 bases to trimming and J lost 5 bases, with 16 bases between them. The CDR3 here is CASSQDQGPSQYGYTF. The CDR3 bases are TGCGCCAGCAGCCAAGATCAAGGGCCATCACAATATGGCTACACCTTC.

The V and J genes are TRBV5-6 and TRBJ1-1; D gene unclear. V was cut by 1 base and J by 1 base, with 11 bases left in between. This CDR3 is built from 15 residues. Germline V gene lookup returns CDR1 SGHDT and CDR2 YYEEEE. As DNA, the CDR3 is TGTGCCAGCAGCTTGTTTAACAACAAGAACACTGAAGCTTTCTTT. Its protein product is CASSLFNNKNTEAFF.

This clone was counted between two and nine times. This chain links TRBV25-1 with TRBJ1-2, with D hard to call. Germline V gene lookup returns CDR1 MGHDK and CDR2 SYGVNS. The CDR3 spans 14 residues. The V and J ends lost 1 base and 4 bases respectively, with 10 bases between them. The CDR3 nucleotides read TGTGCCAGCAGTGAATCCCCACAGCTCTATGGCTACACCTTC. Translated, it gives CASSESPQLYGYTF.

This clone was counted a few times. The chain recombines TRBV19 with TRBJ2-4; 7 positions match TRBD1. Germline V gene lookup returns CDR1 LNHDA and CDR2 SQIVND (reference sequence). V shed 0 bases and J 6 bases; nucleotides not matched to a gene: 5. The CDR3 loop spans 15 amino acids. The CDR3 DNA follows: TGTGCCAGTAGTATAGATCGGACAGGAGGAAACATTCAGTACTTC. Encoded protein: CASSIDRTGGNIQYF.

A few counts support this clone. The J gene is TRBJ1-2, the V gene TRBV28; no definite D call. The V end was cut by 7 bases, the J end by 5 bases, with 5 bases between. CDR3 length: 10 amino acids. CDR1 and CDR2 from the germline V gene are MDHEN and SYDVKM. CDR3 region: CASKQYGYTF. DNA of the CDR3: TGTGCCAGCAAACAATATGGCTACACCTTC.

This clone was recorded a few times. The rearrangement joins TRBV5-6 to TRBJ2-3; D is ambiguous. Germline V gene sequence: CDR1 SGHDT, CDR2 YYEEEE. This CDR3 contains 14 residues. The germline V and J ends were trimmed by 6 bases and 0 bases, with 11 bases remaining between them. CDR3 bases: TGTGCCAGCACCCGGGCCCTAAGCACAGATACGCAGTATTTT. This gives the protein CASTRALSTDTQYF.

This clone was counted a few times. This chain joins TRBV28 and TRBJ2-4; D is unresolved. This CDR3 is built from 13 residues. V was clipped by 8 bases and J by 5 bases, with 13 bases between them. Germline V gene data show CDR1 as MDHEN and CDR2 as SYDVKM. The CDR3 is CASSRGTENIQYF. The CDR3, as DNA: TGTGCCAGCTCTCGAGGCACTGAAAACATTCAGTACTTC.

This clone has more than one count but fewer than ten. The CDR3 protein is CATSRSGLADTDTQYF. As DNA, the CDR3 is TGTGCCACCAGCAGATCGGGACTAGCGGACACAGATACGCAGTATTTT. This chain joins TRBV15 and TRBJ2-3, with 11 bases fitting TRBD2. The CDR3 sequence is 16 residues long. Germline V gene sequence: CDR1 LNHNV, CDR2 YYDKDF (reference sequence). After removal of 2 bases from V and 2 bases from J, the junction contained 3 bases not matched to a gene.

In this sample, this clone turned up a few times. Other nucleotide sequences in the sample specify the same CDR3. This chain joins TRBV7-2 and TRBJ2-3, with 9 bases matching TRBD2. CDR1 SGHTA and CDR2 FQGNSA come from the germline V gene. The ends lost 2 bases at V and 0 bases at J; junction bases unmatched: 6. This CDR3 has 17 residues. Written as DNA, the CDR3 is TGTGCCAGCAGCTTACGCGGGAGGGCCAGTAGCACAGATACGCAGTATTTT. Its protein is CASSLRGRASSTDTQYF. Together with reference TRBV7-2 and TRBJ2-3, the CDR3 gives the full variable domain: GAGVSQSPSNKVTEKGKDVELRCDPISGHTALYWYRQSLGQGLEFLIYFQGNSAPDKSGLPSDRFSAERTGGSVSTLTIQRTQQEDSAVYLCASSLRGRASSTDTQYFGPGTRLTVL.

The table lists this clone with a few counts. The rearrangement uses TRBV18 and TRBJ2-6; D remains ambiguous. V gave up 3 bases and J gave up 4 bases, with 4 bases separating them. This CDR3 is 13 amino acids long. Looked up from germline, CDR1 is KGHSH and CDR2 is LQKENI. As DNA, the CDR3 is TGTGCCAGCTCACCTGAGGGGGCCAACGTCCTGACTTTC. Protein: CASSPEGANVLTF.

A few counts support this clone. J is TRBJ2-1 and V is TRBV7-2; D call uncertain. V was clipped by 4 bases and J by 9 bases, with 7 bases between them. The CDR3 runs to 11 residues. The germline gives CDR1 SGHTA, CDR2 FQGNSA. The CDR3 loop reads CASSSDGEQFF. Here the CDR3 DNA reads TGTGCCAGCAGCTCCGACGGTGAGCAGTTCTTC.

The V call is TRBV25-1, the J call TRBJ2-2; the D gene is possibly TRBD1 (6 bases). Trimming removed 6 bases at V and 2 bases at J, with 13 bases between. Looked up from germline, CDR1 is MGHDK and CDR2 is SYGVNS. This CDR3 region has 15 residues. The CDR3 loop reads CASRDGGANTGELFF. Here the CDR3 DNA reads TGTGCCAGCAGGGATGGGGGCGCTAACACCGGGGAGCTGTTTTTT.

This clone was seen more than once but under ten times. The V gene is TRBV6-5, the J gene TRBJ1-1; a possible D gene is TRBD1 (5 bases). The CDR3 consists of 14 residues. Between the trimmed V and J ends, which lost 0 bases and 8 bases, there was a span of 13 bases. CDR1 MNHEY and CDR2 SVGAGI come from the germline V gene. This chain's CDR3 is CASSYSMGLGEAFF. The CDR3 coding sequence is TGTGCCAGCAGTTACTCGATGGGGCTTGGGGAAGCTTTCTTT.

This clone has a handful of counts. The rearrangement links TRBV15 to TRBJ2-1; 7 bases are shared with TRBD2. Germline trimming cut 1 base from V and 5 bases from J; bases unmatched to any gene: 8. The germline gives CDR1 LNHNV, CDR2 YYDKDF (reference sequence). The length of the CDR3 is 16 residues. The CDR3 loop reads CATSRVLVAGNNEQFF. CDR3 DNA: TGTGCCACCAGCAGAGTTCTTGTAGCGGGTAACAATGAGCAGTTCTTC.

Turning to this clone: Other DNA sequences within the sample encode an identical CDR3. The J gene is TRBJ1-1, the V gene TRBV4-3, with D uncertain. Germline loops: CDR1 LGHNA, CDR2 YSLEER. V lost 0 bases and J 4 bases, leaving 6 bases between the germline ends. This CDR3 is built from 13 residues. In DNA, the CDR3 is TGCGCCAGCAGCCAAGATTCACGCACTGAAGCTTTCTTT. It is translated as CASSQDSRTEAFF.

V gene TRBV9 combines with J gene TRBJ1-5; a weak D match, TRBD1 (5 bases). Looked up from germline, CDR1 is SGDLS and CDR2 is YYNGEE. The CDR3 totals 15 residues. V lost 2 bases and J lost 4, with 13 bases in between. The CDR3 protein is CASSVSGSFNQPQHF. The CDR3 DNA sequence: TGTGCCAGCAGCGTGTCAGGGAGTTTTAATCAGCCCCAGCATTTT.

This clone was detected a few times. The chain employs TRBV7-2 and TRBJ2-7; 10 bases map to TRBD2. The germline V gene encodes CDR1 SGHTA and CDR2 FQGNSA. The CDR3 spans 16 residues. V shed 5 bases, J shed 2 bases, and the junction held 9 bases outside the gene matches. DNA for the CDR3: TGTGCCAGCAGCACGATAGCGGGAGGTCTGACCTACGAGCAGTACTTC. Its translation is CASSTIAGGLTYEQYF.

This clone has a count of ten or more. This rearrangement joins TRBV7-9 to TRBJ2-1, with D tentatively TRBD2 (5 bases). Looked up from germline, CDR1 is SEHNR and CDR2 is FQNEAQ (reference sequence). There are 14 residues in the CDR3. Trimming removed 5 bases from V and 2 bases from J, with 10 bases in between. The CDR3 sequence is CASSIGNTYNEQFF. CDR3 sequence (DNA): TGTGCCAGCAGCATCGGGAATACCTACAATGAGCAGTTCTTC.

This clone was found a few times. The chain recombines TRBV6-6 with TRBJ1-3, with TRBD1 as a possible D gene (5 bases). There are 14 residues in the CDR3. V lost 0 bases and J 6 bases, leaving 9 bases between the germline ends. The V gene's germline CDR1 is MNHNY and CDR2 SVGAGI (reference sequence). CDR3 bases: TGTGCCAGCAGTTACTCGCCGGGGCCAAACACCATATATTTT. This codes for CASSYSPGPNTIYF.

This clone was seen a single time. The chain links TRBV11-2 to TRBJ2-5; 9 bases map to TRBD2. After removal of 1 base from V and 9 bases from J, the junction contained 12 bases not matched to a gene. Germline CDR1 is SGHAT and CDR2 is FQNNGV. The CDR3 has 16 residues. The CDR3 here is CASSLGGTSLGRAQYF. The CDR3, as DNA: TGTGCCAGCAGCTTAGGCGGGACTAGCCTCGGGAGGGCCCAGTACTTC.